This entry lists 24 T cell receptor beta chains sequenced from one sample in a study of identical twins' blood T cells. TCRdb reprocessed the 5' RACE reads with MiXCR, giving one entry per CDR3 protein. This table has about 370,000 distinct CDR3 sequences, about 28% appearing once. The sequencing sample was made of PBMCs. The receptors derive from a woman aged 18 to 55 in good health.

Note on this clonotype: A read error may produce the germline difference seen at one junction end. This chain uses TRBV27 with TRBJ2-5; no clear D. Germline CDR1 MNHEY, CDR2 SMNVEV (reference sequence). The CDR3 is 15 residues long. The DNA of the CDR3 is TGTGCCAGCAGTTCGGTTCCACGTCGCCAAGAGGCCCAGTACTTC. It encodes CASSSVPRRQEAQYF.

The genes are TRBV10-3 and TRBJ2-7, with D perhaps assigned TRBD1 or TRBD2 (5 bases each). The V gene lost 7 bases and the J gene lost 5 bases, with 12 bases spanning the gap. Per the germline V gene, CDR1 is ENHRY and CDR2 is SYGVKD. This CDR3 contains 12 residues. The CDR3 coding sequence is TGTGCCATCACTGACTACAGGAACGAGCAGTACTTC. This codes for CAITDYRNEQYF.

There are a few counts of this clonotype. This rearrangement joins TRBV5-1 to TRBJ2-1, with D possibly TRBD1 on 6 matching bases. The CDR3 loop spans 13 amino acids. Trimming took off 4 bases at V and 4 bases at J, with 9 bases between the two ends. From germline, CDR1 is SGHRS and CDR2 YFSETQ. The chain's CDR3 is CASSMDRYNEQFF. The CDR3 DNA reads as TGCGCCAGCAGCATGGACAGATACAATGAGCAGTTCTTC.

The rearrangement joins TRBV19 to TRBJ2-1, with 10 bases fitting TRBD2. The germline CDR1 and CDR2 sequences are LNHDA and SQIVND (reference sequence). This CDR3 has 15 amino acids. Trimming took 1 base from V and 5 from J; bases not matched to a gene: 2. Here the CDR3 reads CASSIVTSGDNEQFF. CDR3 nucleotide sequence: TGTGCCAGTAGTATAGTAACTAGCGGGGACAATGAGCAGTTCTTC.

The gene calls are TRBV10-3 and TRBJ1-2, with 7 positions matching TRBD1. Germline loops: CDR1 ENHRY, CDR2 SYGVKD. This CDR3 is 12 amino acids long. With V trimmed by 2 bases and J by 6 bases, 0 bases remained unmatched. The CDR3 protein is CAISETGDGYTF. DNA for the CDR3: TGTGCCATCAGTGAGACAGGGGATGGCTACACCTTC.

The sample holds a few counts of this clonotype. This chain uses TRBV6-6 with TRBJ2-1; TRBD2 agrees at 7 bases. Germline V gene lookup returns CDR1 MNHNY and CDR2 SVGAGI (reference sequence). The CDR3 extends over 13 amino acids. V was pared by 10 bases and J by 9 bases, with 12 bases of the junction left unmatched. The CDR3 region is CATIGLGTTEQFF. CDR3 nucleotide sequence: TGTGCCACTATTGGACTAGGAACGACTGAGCAGTTCTTC.

This clonotype was counted many times. V is TRBV28 and J is TRBJ2-1; 9 bases are shared with TRBD2. The CDR3 is 19 amino acids. After removal of 3 bases from V and 5 bases from J, the junction contained 17 bases not matched to a gene. Germline CDR1 MDHEN, CDR2 SYDVKM. The CDR3 bases are TGTGCCAGCAGTTTCGTATTGGCTAGCGGGAAATGGGCCGACAATGAGCAGTTCTTC. Translated, it gives CASSFVLASGKWADNEQFF.

This clonotype was found a few times. The V gene is TRBV6-1, the J gene TRBJ2-2, with TRBD1 matching 7 bases. The CDR3 totals 15 residues. V gave up 9 bases and J gave up 3 bases; unmatched junction bases: 10. CDR1 and CDR2 from the germline V gene are MNHNS and SASEGT. CDR3: CASTRGREYTGELFF. DNA of the CDR3: TGTGCCAGTACTAGGGGGCGCGAATACACCGGGGAGCTGTTTTTT.

The J gene is TRBJ2-3, the V gene TRBV15; TRBD2 agrees at 8 bases. The CDR3 spans 17 residues. CDR1 and CDR2 (germline): LNHNV, YYDKDF (reference sequence). V shed 4 bases, J shed 5 bases, and the junction held 14 bases outside the gene matches. The CDR3 nucleotides read TGTGCCACCAGCACCATTCTCGGGGGGGCGTATCAAGATACGCAGTATTTT. It specifies CATSTILGGAYQDTQYF.

In this sample, this clonotype turned up many times. The J gene is TRBJ2-2, the V gene TRBV12-3 or TRBV12-4; no firm D call. The CDR3 extends over 15 amino acids. V was shortened by 5 bases and J by 0 bases, with 10 bases between the two germline ends. The CDR3 bases are TGTGCCAGCAGTCATAGTGGGACGAACACCGGGGAGCTGTTTTTT. This translates into CASSHSGTNTGELFF.

This clonotype was seen a few times. The junction shows a germline mismatch at one end, possibly a read error. V is TRBV12-3 or TRBV12-4 and J is TRBJ2-1, with 7 bases that match TRBD2. The length of the CDR3 is 12 residues. The CDR3 nucleotides are TGTGCCAGCAGTCTAGCGGCTAATGAGCAGTTCTTC. It codes for CASSLAANEQFF.

This clonotype was picked up a small number of times. The chain has TRBV20-1 and TRBJ1-2; no firm D call. V lost 0 bases, J lost 3 bases, and 11 bases lay in between. From germline, CDR1 is DFQATT and CDR2 SNEGSKA (reference sequence). This CDR3 spans 14 amino acids. The CDR3 protein is CSARDLGEYYGYTF. The CDR3 coding sequence is TGCAGTGCTAGAGATCTCGGGGAGTACTATGGCTACACCTTC.

V usage is TRBV9 and J usage is TRBJ2-1; D uncertain. Per germline, CDR1 SGDLS and CDR2 YYNGEE. The CDR3 covers 11 residues. With 3 bases removed from V and 6 bases from J, the gap between germline ends came to 4 bases. CDR3 amino acids: CASSGSNEQFF. CDR3 nucleotides: TGTGCCAGCAGCGGATCCAATGAGCAGTTCTTC.

This chain joins TRBV7-2 and TRBJ1-4; maybe TRBD1 (6 bases). V lost 2 bases and J 7 bases, leaving 11 bases between the germline ends. CDR1 is SGHTA and CDR2 is FQGNSA in the germline V gene. This CDR3 spans 14 amino acids. The CDR3 DNA follows: TGTGCCAGCAGCTTAACGGGGGCAAGTGAAAAACTGTTTTTT. It codes for CASSLTGASEKLFF.

V is TRBV10-3 and J is TRBJ2-1, with TRBD2 matching over 7 bases. The trim removed 2 bases at V and 4 bases at J, leaving 5 bases unmatched. The CDR3 spans 15 residues. Germline-derived CDR1 and CDR2 are ENHRY and SYGVKD. DNA for the CDR3: TGTGCCATCAGTGAGGAGACTAGCTGTTACAATGAGCAGTTCTTC. Amino acid sequence: CAISEETSCYNEQFF.

The sample holds a few counts of this clonotype. The V gene is TRBV12-3 or TRBV12-4, the J gene TRBJ2-3; D not certain. This CDR3 is 12 amino acids long. Between the trimmed V and J ends, which lost 6 bases and 6 bases, there was a span of 10 bases. The CDR3 loop reads CASSDRIDTQYF. In DNA form, the CDR3 reads TGTGCCAGCAGCGACCGCATCGATACGCAGTATTTT.

In its sample, this clonotype was seen a few times. The genes are TRBV29-1 and TRBJ1-1; perhaps TRBD1 as D (5 bases). V was shortened by 5 bases and J by 3 bases, with 10 bases between the two germline ends. The CDR3 covers 12 residues. CDR1 and CDR2 from the germline V gene are SQVTM and ANQGSEA. CDR3: CSVRDGDTEAFF. The CDR3 DNA is TGCAGCGTTAGGGACGGCGACACTGAAGCTTTCTTT.

This clonotype was observed once. Its ends do not fully match the called genes, so a read error is possible. The chain has TRBV3-1 and TRBJ1-2; no firm D call. The CDR3 totals 13 residues. CDR1 is LGHDT and CDR2 is YNNKEL in the germline V gene (reference sequence). The CDR3 DNA reads as TGTGCCGGCAGCTACGAGCGGCAGGCTGGCTACACCTTC. Translating gives CAGSYERQAGYTF.

V and J are TRBV11-2 and TRBJ2-1, with TRBD2 matching over 8 bases. This CDR3 comprises 14 residues. J lost 7 bases, V lost 4 bases, and 6 bases had no gene match. From germline, CDR1 is SGHAT and CDR2 FQNNGV. The CDR3: CASSSLGTSNEQFF. CDR3 DNA sequence: TGTGCCAGCAGCTCCCTAGGGACTAGTAATGAGCAGTTCTTC.

The J gene is TRBJ2-1, the V gene TRBV9, with 8 positions matching TRBD2. The CDR3 consists of 15 residues. Germline V lookup: CDR1 SGDLS, CDR2 YYNGEE. J lost 1 base, V lost 6 bases, and 6 bases had no gene match. The CDR3 sequence: CASTGTSGSYNEQFF. As DNA, the CDR3 is TGTGCCAGCACCGGCACTAGCGGTTCCTACAATGAGCAGTTCTTC. The full variable domain, with the rest looked up from reference TRBV9 and TRBJ2-1, is DSGVTQTPKHLITATGQRVTLRCSPRSGDLSVYWYQQSLDQGLQFLIQYYNGEERAKGNILERFSAQQFPDLHSELNLSSLELGDSALYFCASTGTSGSYNEQFFGPGTRLTVL.

This clonotype was observed at least ten times. V gene TRBV11-2 combines with J gene TRBJ1-2, with D unclear. Germline-derived CDR1 and CDR2 are SGHAT and FQNNGV. V lost 5 bases and J lost 6, with 10 bases in between. CDR3 length: 12 amino acids. CDR3 DNA: TGTGCCAGCAGCCCTCCCCTGGATGGCTACACCTTC. As protein: CASSPPLDGYTF.

The V call is TRBV20-1, the J call TRBJ1-4; 12 nucleotides align to TRBD1. CDR1 DFQATT and CDR2 SNEGSKA come from the germline V gene (reference sequence). CDR3 length: 14 residues. With V trimmed by 6 bases and J by 8 bases, 7 bases remained unmatched. The CDR3 region is CSASPGQGAEKLFF. The CDR3 DNA reads as TGCAGTGCATCTCCGGGACAGGGGGCGGAAAAACTGTTTTTT.

This chain joins TRBV6-6 and TRBJ2-2; tentatively, D is TRBD1 (6 bases). The ends were cut back, 6 bases at V and 4 bases at J, with 12 bases in the middle. Germline loops: CDR1 MNHNY, CDR2 SVGAGI (reference sequence). This CDR3 contains 14 residues. CDR3 residues: CASSTQGSTGELFF. The CDR3 DNA reads as TGTGCCAGCAGCACTCAGGGGTCCACCGGGGAGCTGTTTTTT.

The table lists this clonotype with a few counts. The chain joins TRBV11-2 to TRBJ1-1; TRBD1 might be the D (5 bases). V was cut by 10 bases and J by 8 bases, with 17 bases left in between. From germline, CDR1 is SGHAT and CDR2 FQNNGV. There are 12 residues in the CDR3. CDR3 nucleotides: TGTGCCACAGGGCGAATAGGGACCGAAGCTTTCTTT. Its translation is CATGRIGTEAFF.